The 2 T cell receptor beta chains in this list originate from one sample, sequenced in a study of early T cells in non-severe SARS-CoV-2 infection. Using its own MiXCR run on the 5' RACE reads, TCRdb lists one record per CDR3 protein. The table has over 25,000 distinct CDR3 sequences, roughly 5.6% seen once; the top ten hold roughly 1%. Sample: whole blood. All receptors derive from an adult who was a healthcare worker with PCR-confirmed SARS-CoV-2 infection or an uninfected control (not recorded which).

This clonotype was counted many times. V usage is TRBV28 and J usage is TRBJ2-3; D uncertain. The CDR3 runs 13 residues. Trimming took 3 bases from V and 2 from J, leaving 6 bases between them. Per the germline V gene, CDR1 is MDHEN and CDR2 is SYDVKM. CDR3 region: CASSFVFTDTQYF. In nucleotides, the CDR3 is TGTGCCAGCAGTTTTGTATTCACAGATACGCAGTATTTT.

The sample holds many counts of this clonotype. The gene calls are TRBV3-1 and TRBJ2-1, with 7 bases fitting TRBD1. After removal of 1 base from V and 4 bases from J, the junction contained 4 bases not matched to a gene. Germline CDR1 and CDR2: LGHDT and YNNKEL (reference sequence). The CDR3 is 15 residues long. The CDR3 is CASSQVDRKYNEQFF. The CDR3 DNA is TGTGCCAGCAGCCAAGTGGACAGGAAATACAATGAGCAGTTCTTC.